This is a list of T cell receptor beta chains from one sample in a study of response to subunit inactivated influenza vaccine. One entry per CDR3 protein, called by TCRdb with MiXCR from the RT-PCR reads. The table has almost 250,000 distinct CDR3 sequences, 9% to 15% seen once; the top ten hold about 8%. The sequenced sample was non-naive T cells sorted from PBMCs, obtained 14 days before vaccination. The origin of the receptors is a man aged 50 to 59 who received an inactivated influenza vaccine. Each CDR3 is given with its conserved first and last residue. Fields, in order: J gene, V gene, clone size, D gene, CDR3 DNA, CDR3 protein. The D gene is left open where the match is weak. Clone size appears in some rows only: once, few, many, or a class for an expanded clone.

TRBJ2-1 TRBV10-3 few NA TGTGCCGTCGCTCAGGGCAATGAGCAGTTCTTC CAVAQGNEQFF
TRBJ2-3 TRBV5-1 NA NA TGCGCCAGCAGCTTGAACGGGAAGACGGATCCGCAGTATTTT CASSLNGKTDPQYF
TRBJ2-1 TRBV10-3 few NA TGTGCCATCCAAGATTCGGGGATGAACAATGAGCAGTTCTTC CAIQDSGMNNEQFF
TRBJ1-4 TRBV28 many TRBD1 TGTGCCAGCAGACCGACAGGGGAGAAGGCTAATGAAAAACTGTTTTTT CASRPTGEKANEKLFF
TRBJ2-7 TRBV6-2/TRBV6-3 NA TRBD1 TGTGCCAGCACCTCCGTGAGGGGGCAAGATGGGGGTGAGCAGTACTTC CASTSVRGQDGGEQYF
TRBJ2-7 TRBV28 NA NA TGTGCCAGCAATAGGCCCGGCTCCTACGAGCAGTACTTC CASNRPGSYEQYF
TRBJ2-1 TRBV29-1 many NA TGCAGCGCCGGAGGCCTAGGGGGCAATGAGCAGTTCTTC CSAGGLGGNEQFF
TRBJ2-3 TRBV24-1 few TRBD1 TGTGCCACCAGTGATTCCCCCGCGTGGGACAGTAGAGATACGCAGTATTTT CATSDSPAWDSRDTQYF
TRBJ2-3 TRBV5-1 many TRBD2 TGCGCCAGCAGCTTGGTCGCGGGGGGTTTCACAGATACGCAGTATTTT CASSLVAGGFTDTQYF
TRBJ1-2 TRBV6-6 NA NA TGTGCCAGCAGAAAAGGGGGTGACTATGGCTACACCTTC CASRKGGDYGYTF
TRBJ2-7 TRBV27 few NA TGTGCCAGCAGCTTTGGGGTGAGGTACGAGCAGTACTTC CASSFGVRYEQYF
TRBJ2-7 TRBV2 many NA TGTGCCAGCAGTGGGAGACAGAGCGCCTTGGGGGAGCAGTACTTC CASSGRQSALGEQYF
TRBJ2-7 TRBV20-1 many TRBD1 TGCAGTGCTGCCCCGGCGACAGGGGACTACGAGCAGTACTTC CSAAPATGDYEQYF
TRBJ2-1 TRBV6-6 few TRBD2 TGTGCCAGCAGTTACGACCGGGCGAAAACGTTTACTAGCGGGAGGGCTAGCTCCTACAATGAGCAGTTCTTC CASSYDRAKTFTSGRASSYNEQFF
TRBJ2-1 TRBV14 few TRBD2 TGTGCCAGCAGCCAAATGGGACTAGCGGGAGCCAATGAGCAGTTCTTC CASSQMGLAGANEQFF
TRBJ1-5 TRBV4-3 few NA TGCGCCAGCAGCCAAGCCCCCCGACGGCGCACGGGCAATCAGCCCCAGCATTTT CASSQAPRRRTGNQPQHF
TRBJ2-1 TRBV4-1 many NA TGCGCCAGCAGCCAAGGGCACAGCTCCTACAATGAGCAGTTCTTC CASSQGHSSYNEQFF
TRBJ2-1 TRBV12-3/TRBV12-4 few NA TGTGCCAGCAGAGTGTCAGGGGAGGCCAATGAGCAGTTCTTC CASRVSGEANEQFF
TRBJ1-1 TRBV7-2 NA NA TGTGCCAGCAGAATCGCGTCGGGTGCAACTGAAGCTTTCTTT CASRIASGATEAFF
TRBJ2-1 TRBV3-1 many NA TGTGCCAGCAGCGAAGGTTATGAGCAGTTCTTC CASSEGYEQFF
TRBJ1-1 TRBV6-6 few NA TGTGCCAGCAGAAGCGGACAGGAAGCTTTCTTT CASRSGQEAFF
TRBJ2-1 TRBV4-2 few NA TGTGCCAGCAGCCAGGGGACCCTAAAGGGTCATGAGCAGTTCTTC CASSQGTLKGHEQFF
TRBJ2-1 TRBV20-1 NA NA TGCAGTGCCCGCCCGCATGGCCCCTCCTACAATGAGCAGTTCTTC CSARPHGPSYNEQFF
TRBJ2-1 TRBV4-3 NA NA TGCGCCAGCAGCCACGTAGCGGAACCCTACAATGAGCAGTTCTTC CASSHVAEPYNEQFF
TRBJ2-7 TRBV24-1 few NA TGTGCCACCAGTGTCGGGTACGAGCAGTACTTC CATSVGYEQYF
TRBJ1-1 TRBV5-1 many NA TGCGCCAGCAGCTTGGGGGGTACTAACACTGAAGCTTTCTTT CASSLGGTNTEAFF
TRBJ2-5 TRBV7-8 many TRBD1 TGCGCCAGCAGCTTGGACAGGGGCGGAGAGACCCAGTACTTC CASSLDRGGETQYF
TRBJ1-5 TRBV4-1 few NA TGCGCCAGCAGCCAAGGGGGCGCAAGTATCAATCAGCCCCAGCATTTT CASSQGGASINQPQHF
TRBJ1-1 TRBV4-1 NA TRBD1 TGCGCCAGCAGCCAAGATTTCGACAGGGTGCACGCTTTCTTT CASSQDFDRVHAFF
TRBJ2-7 TRBV18 NA TRBD2 TGTGCCAGCTCATCGGGACTAGCGGGGACCTCCTACGAGCAGTACTTC CASSSGLAGTSYEQYF
TRBJ2-1 TRBV5-1 NA TRBD1 TGCGCCAGCAGCGTGGGACAGGGGAGGGATGAGCAGTTCTTC CASSVGQGRDEQFF
TRBJ2-5 TRBV30 NA NA TGTGCCTGGAATGGGGGTTTGGGAGAGACCCAGTACTTC CAWNGGLGETQYF
TRBJ2-1 TRBV11-2 NA NA TGTGCCAGCAGTTGGAGGGGGGATGAGCAGTTCTTC CASSWRGDEQFF
TRBJ1-3 TRBV6-2/TRBV6-3 few NA TGTGCCAGCAGCCGCGGGACACACGGAAACACCATATATTTT CASSRGTHGNTIYF
TRBJ2-5 TRBV5-1 many NA TGCGCCAGCAGCTTGGTCGGGCAAGAGACCCAGTACTTC CASSLVGQETQYF
TRBJ2-3 TRBV3-1 few NA TGTGCCAGCAGCCCTGAGAGGGGTAATACGCAGTATTTT CASSPERGNTQYF
TRBJ2-7 TRBV4-1 NA NA TGCGCCAGCAGCCAGTCCCTTGGGGCCTACGAGCAGTACTTC CASSQSLGAYEQYF
TRBJ2-7 TRBV10-2 NA TRBD2 TGCGCCAGCAAATCGGGGGGGGCCCCCTCCTACGAGCAGTACTTC CASKSGGAPSYEQYF
TRBJ2-7 TRBV7-9 NA NA TGTGCCAGCAGCTGGTACAGTGGGGCCTCTGACGAGCAGTACTTC CASSWYSGASDEQYF
TRBJ2-1 TRBV19 NA NA TGTGCCAGTAGGGTTAGAGCGGACCCCTACAATGAGCAGTTCTTC CASRVRADPYNEQFF
TRBJ2-1 TRBV5-1 many NA TGCGCCAGCAGCTTGGCCGAGGCGGCTCCCAGGGATGAGCAGTTCTTC CASSLAEAAPRDEQFF
TRBJ2-1 TRBV5-1 many NA TGCGCCAGCAGCAGGGGCCTTTTCAATGAGCAGTTCTTC CASSRGLFNEQFF
TRBJ1-2 TRBV13 NA NA TGTGCCAGCAGCTTGGTCGGGGGACACCAAAACTATGGCTACACCTTC CASSLVGGHQNYGYTF
TRBJ2-5 TRBV7-8 NA TRBD2 TGTGCCAGCAGCTTAGTGACTAGCGGGGTAAAAGAGACCCAGTACTTC CASSLVTSGVKETQYF
TRBJ1-1 TRBV5-1 few TRBD1 TGCGCCAGCAGCTTGCAGGGGGTCCGTCTGAACACTGAAGCTTTCTTT CASSLQGVRLNTEAFF
TRBJ1-5 TRBV20-1 many NA TGCAGTGCTATCCAGGGGAGCAATCAGCCCCAGCATTTT CSAIQGSNQPQHF
TRBJ2-3 TRBV12-3/TRBV12-4 NA TRBD2 TGTGCCAGCAGTTTTTCGGGGGGTGGGGATACGCAGTATTTT CASSFSGGGDTQYF
TRBJ2-6 TRBV6-5 NA TRBD1 TGTGCCAGCAGTTACTCCAGGGGGCGGGCCTCTGGGGCCAACGTCCTGACTTTC CASSYSRGRASGANVLTF
TRBJ1-2 TRBV4-3 few NA TGCGCCAGCAGCCAAGATTGGACAGTAGGTGGCTACACCTTC CASSQDWTVGGYTF
TRBJ2-5 TRBV6-1 NA NA TGTGCCAGCAGTGAGAGTCGGGACCGCGGGACCCAGTACTTC CASSESRDRGTQYF
TRBJ2-5 TRBV18 many NA TGTGCCAGCTCAGCGGACGGACGAGAGACCCAGTACTTC CASSADGRETQYF
TRBJ1-1 TRBV27 few NA TGTGCCAGCAGTTTAGGATGGGGGAACACTGAAGCTTTCTTT CASSLGWGNTEAFF
TRBJ1-1 TRBV3-1 few NA TGTGCCAGCAGCCCGTGGGGGCGGTCGGACACTGAAGCTTTCTTT CASSPWGRSDTEAFF
TRBJ2-7 TRBV5-5 NA TRBD2 TGTGCCAGCAGCTTGGAACTAGCGGGAGTCGAGCAGTACTTC CASSLELAGVEQYF